Ten or more counts support the clone carrying this T cell receptor (beta chain). Antigen: not known. Described time point: newly diagnosed GD, antithyroid drugs for less than 3 months. PBMC-extracted RNA yielded the TCR library. The entry originates in a study of regulatory T cells in long-lasting Graves disease. Study context: Prior antithyroid drug treatment in newly diagnosed Graves' patients lasted under 3 months.

Researchers made TCR beta libraries by using iRepertoire HTBI primers and running Arm-PCR on CDR3 regions. TCRdb fed the multiplex PCR reads into MiXCR, producing one record per CDR3 protein. This table has under 250,000 distinct CDR3 sequences, 20% to 25% appearing once. Germline loops: CDR1 MNHEY, CDR2 SMNVEV (reference sequence). The CDR3 is 13 amino acids. V shed 6 bases and J shed 2 bases, with 11 bases lying between them. General study findings and limits: Repertoires from persistent disease leaned toward TRBV28, TRBJ1-2 and TRBJ2-5. Thyroid tissue went unstudied; only peripheral blood was examined.

The origin of this receptor is a female donor with Graves disease. Sequenced here: peripheral blood mononuclear cells (PBMCs), sampled at new diagnosis, from a patient treated with antithyroid drugs. The chain carries TRBV27 and TRBJ2-7; D may be TRBD1 (6 bases). The DNA of the CDR3 is TGTGCCAGCAGGAAGGGACAACCCTACGAGCAGTACTTC. Translation gives CASRKGQPYEQYF.